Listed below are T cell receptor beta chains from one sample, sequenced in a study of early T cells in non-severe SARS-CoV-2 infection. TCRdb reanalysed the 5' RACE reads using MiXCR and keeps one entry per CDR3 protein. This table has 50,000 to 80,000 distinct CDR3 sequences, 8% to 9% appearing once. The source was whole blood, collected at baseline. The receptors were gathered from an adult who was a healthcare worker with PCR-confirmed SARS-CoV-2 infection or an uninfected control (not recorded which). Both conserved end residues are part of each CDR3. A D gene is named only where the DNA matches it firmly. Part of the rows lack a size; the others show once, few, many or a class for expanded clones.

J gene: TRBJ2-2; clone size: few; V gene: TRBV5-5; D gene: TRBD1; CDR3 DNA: TGTGCCAGCAGCCCCTGGACAGGGGCGGGAAACACCGGGGAGCTGTTTTTT; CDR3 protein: CASSPWTGAGNTGELFF
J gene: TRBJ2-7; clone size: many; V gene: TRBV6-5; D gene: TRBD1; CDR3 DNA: TGTGCCAGCAGTTACAGTCAGGGGGTGAATATCTACGAGCAGTACTTC; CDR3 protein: CASSYSQGVNIYEQYF
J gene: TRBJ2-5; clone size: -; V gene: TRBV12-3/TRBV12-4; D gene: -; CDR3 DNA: TGTGCCAGCAGCCCCTGCAGTTTTTGTCCCCAGTACTTC; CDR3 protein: CASSPCSFCPQYF
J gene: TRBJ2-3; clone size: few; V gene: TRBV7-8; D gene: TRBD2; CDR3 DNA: TGTGCCAGCAGCCCGAGACTAGCCGCACGCACAGATACGCAGTATTTT; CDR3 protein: CASSPRLAARTDTQYF
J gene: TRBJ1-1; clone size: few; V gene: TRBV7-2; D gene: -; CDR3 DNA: TGTGCCAGCAGCTTAGAGCGGGGGCTCTACACTGAAGCTTTCTTT; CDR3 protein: CASSLERGLYTEAFF
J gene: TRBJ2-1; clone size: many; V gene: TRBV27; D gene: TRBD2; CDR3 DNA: TGTGCCAGCAGTTTAGCGGGGGGGAGCTCCTACAATGAGCAGTTCTTC; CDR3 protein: CASSLAGGSSYNEQFF
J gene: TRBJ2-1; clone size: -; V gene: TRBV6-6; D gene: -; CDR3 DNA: TGTGCCAGCACCCCTGGCAGGGATTACAATGAGCAGTTCTTC; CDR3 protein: CASTPGRDYNEQFF
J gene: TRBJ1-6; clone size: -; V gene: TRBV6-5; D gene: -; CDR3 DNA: TGTGCCAGCAGTAGAAATAATTCACCCCTCCACTTT; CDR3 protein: CASSRNNSPLHF
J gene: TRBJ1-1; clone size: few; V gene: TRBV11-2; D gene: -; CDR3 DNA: TGTGCCAGCAGCTTAGATGGGCAGGGCGACACTGAAGCTTTCTTT; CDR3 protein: CASSLDGQGDTEAFF
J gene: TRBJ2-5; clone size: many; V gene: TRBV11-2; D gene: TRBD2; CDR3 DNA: TGTGCCAGCAGCTCCGGGACTAGCGGGTCGCAAGAGACCCAGTACTTC; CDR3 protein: CASSSGTSGSQETQYF
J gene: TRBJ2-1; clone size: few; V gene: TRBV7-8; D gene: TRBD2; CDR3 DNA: TGTGCCAGCAGCTTCAGGGAGGGCCAGACGCAGTTCTTC; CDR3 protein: CASSFREGQTQFF
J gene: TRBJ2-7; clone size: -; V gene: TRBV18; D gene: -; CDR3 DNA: TGTGCCAGCTCACCCAGTCTGAGCGGGTTTATCTACGAGCAGTACTTC; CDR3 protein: CASSPSLSGFIYEQYF
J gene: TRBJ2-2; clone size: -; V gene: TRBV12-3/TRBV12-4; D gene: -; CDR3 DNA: TGTGCCAGCAGTTCCGAGCCACATTCCGGGCCCGGGGAGCTGTTTTTT; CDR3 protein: CASSSEPHSGPGELFF
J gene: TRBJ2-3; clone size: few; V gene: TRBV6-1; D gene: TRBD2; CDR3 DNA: TGTGCCAGCAATTTAGCGGGAGAAGCAGATACGCAGTATTTT; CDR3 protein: CASNLAGEADTQYF
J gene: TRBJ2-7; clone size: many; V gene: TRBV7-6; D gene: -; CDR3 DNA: TGTGCCAGCAGCTTAGGAGAGAACTCCTACGAGCAGTACTTC; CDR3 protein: CASSLGENSYEQYF
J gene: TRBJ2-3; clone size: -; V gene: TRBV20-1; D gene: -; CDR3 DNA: TGCAGTGCTAGAGTATGGATAGCGACAGATACGCAGTATTTT; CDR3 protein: CSARVWIATDTQYF
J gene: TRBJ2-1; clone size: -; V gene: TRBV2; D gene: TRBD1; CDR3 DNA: TGTGCCACAGCATGGGACAGGGGGTCCAATGAGCAGTTCTTC; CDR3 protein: CATAWDRGSNEQFF
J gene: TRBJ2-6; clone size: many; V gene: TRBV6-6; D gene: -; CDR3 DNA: TGTGCCAGCAGCGAAGGGGCCAACGTCCTGACTTTC; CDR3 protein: CASSEGANVLTF
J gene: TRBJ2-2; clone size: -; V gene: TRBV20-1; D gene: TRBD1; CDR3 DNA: TGCAGTGCTAATGGACCGACAGGGTCGGTCACCGGGGAGCTGTTTTTT; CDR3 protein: CSANGPTGSVTGELFF
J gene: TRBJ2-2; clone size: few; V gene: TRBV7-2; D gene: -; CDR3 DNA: TGTGCCAGCAGCTTTAATGTCAGGGGCACCGGGGAGCTGTTTTTT; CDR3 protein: CASSFNVRGTGELFF
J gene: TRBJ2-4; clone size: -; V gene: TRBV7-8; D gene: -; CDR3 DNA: TGTGCCAGCAGCTTATGGCCGGAAAGGAGGGCCAAAAACATTCAGTACTTC; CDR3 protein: CASSLWPERRAKNIQYF
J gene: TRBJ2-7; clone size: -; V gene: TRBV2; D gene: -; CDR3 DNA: TGTGCCAGCAGTGAAGAAGGGGGCGAGCAGTACTTC; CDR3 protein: CASSEEGGEQYF
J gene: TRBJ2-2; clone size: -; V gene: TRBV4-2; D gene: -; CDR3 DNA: TGTGCCAGCAGCCAAGCTGCCTCCACCGGGGAGCTGTTTTTT; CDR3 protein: CASSQAASTGELFF
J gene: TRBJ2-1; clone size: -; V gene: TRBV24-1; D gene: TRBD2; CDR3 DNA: TGTGCCACCTCCCGTGAGGCTAGCGGGGTCGCAAAGAACAATGAGCAGTTCTTC; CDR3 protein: CATSREASGVAKNNEQFF
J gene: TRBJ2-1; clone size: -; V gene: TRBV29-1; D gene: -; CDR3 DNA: TGCAGCGTTGAAAGGTCAAGCGATGAGCAGTTCTTC; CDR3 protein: CSVERSSDEQFF
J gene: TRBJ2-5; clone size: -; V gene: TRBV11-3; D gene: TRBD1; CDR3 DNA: TGTGCCAGCAGCTTAATCGGACAGGGGCAAGAGACCCAGTACTTC; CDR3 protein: CASSLIGQGQETQYF
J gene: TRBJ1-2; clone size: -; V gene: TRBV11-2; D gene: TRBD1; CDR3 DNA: TGTGCCAGCAGCCTGACAGGGGATAGTGGCTACACCTTC; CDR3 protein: CASSLTGDSGYTF
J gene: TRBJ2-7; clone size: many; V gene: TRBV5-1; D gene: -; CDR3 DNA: TGCGCCAGCAGGGGAACCGCGGAGCAGTACTTC; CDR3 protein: CASRGTAEQYF
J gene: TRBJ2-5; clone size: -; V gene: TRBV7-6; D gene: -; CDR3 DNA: TGTGCCAGCAGCTCTAGGGGCGCAGAGACCCAGTACTTC; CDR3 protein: CASSSRGAETQYF
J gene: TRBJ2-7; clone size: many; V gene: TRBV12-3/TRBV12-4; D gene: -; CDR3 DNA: TGTGCCAGCAGTCCAGCAGGGTACGAGCAGTACTTC; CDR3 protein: CASSPAGYEQYF
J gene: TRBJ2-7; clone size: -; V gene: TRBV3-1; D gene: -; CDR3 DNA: TGTGCCAGCAGCCATCCAGGCGGGTCCTACGAGCAGTACTTC; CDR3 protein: CASSHPGGSYEQYF
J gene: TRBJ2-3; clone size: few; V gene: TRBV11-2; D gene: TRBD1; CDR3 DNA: TGTGCCAGCAGCCTCCGACAGGGTACGCAGTATTTT; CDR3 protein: CASSLRQGTQYF
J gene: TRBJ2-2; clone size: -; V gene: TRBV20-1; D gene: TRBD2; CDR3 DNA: TGCAGTGCCCCGGCGGCTAGCGGGAGCCGACGGACCGGGGAGCTGTTTTTT; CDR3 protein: CSAPAASGSRRTGELFF
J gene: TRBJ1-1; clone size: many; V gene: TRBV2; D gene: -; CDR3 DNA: TGTGCCAGCAGGGGGAACACTGAAGCTTTCTTT; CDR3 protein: CASRGNTEAFF
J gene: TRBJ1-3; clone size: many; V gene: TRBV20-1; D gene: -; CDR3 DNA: TGCAGTGCTAGAGCCGGCAGTTACTCTGGAAACACCATATATTTT; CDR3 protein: CSARAGSYSGNTIYF
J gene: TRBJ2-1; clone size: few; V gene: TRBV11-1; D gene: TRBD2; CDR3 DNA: TGTGCCAGCAGCCCGGGACTAGCGTCCCGACGGGAGCAGTTCTTC; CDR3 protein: CASSPGLASRREQFF
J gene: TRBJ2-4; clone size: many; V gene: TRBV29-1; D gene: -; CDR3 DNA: TGCAGCGTTCAATGGGATGTTGGAAACATTCAGTACTTC; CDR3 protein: CSVQWDVGNIQYF
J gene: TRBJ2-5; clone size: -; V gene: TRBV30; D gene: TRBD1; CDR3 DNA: TGTGCCTGGGGGCACGGACAGGGAAGAGAGACCCAGTACTTC; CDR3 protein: CAWGHGQGRETQYF
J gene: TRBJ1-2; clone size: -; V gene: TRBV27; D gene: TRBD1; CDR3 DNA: TGTGCCTGCAGTTTCGCCGGGACAGGGGGCGATATATATGGCTACACCTTC; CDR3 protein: CACSFAGTGGDIYGYTF
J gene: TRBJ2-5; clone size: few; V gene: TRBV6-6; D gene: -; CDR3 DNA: TGTGCCAGCAGTTACTCGCGGGGTTCGGGGACCCAGTACTTC; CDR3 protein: CASSYSRGSGTQYF
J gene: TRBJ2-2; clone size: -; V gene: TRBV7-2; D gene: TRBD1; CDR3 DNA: TGTGCCAGCAGCACCAGGGGGACCGACACCGGGGAGCTGTTTTTT; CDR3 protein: CASSTRGTDTGELFF
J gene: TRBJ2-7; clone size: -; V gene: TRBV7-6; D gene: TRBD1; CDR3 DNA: TGTGCCAGCAGCTTAGAGGCGACAGGGTCCTACGAGCTGTACTTC; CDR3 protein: CASSLEATGSYELYF